This T cell receptor beta chain was profiled in a study of T-cell memory formation after mild COVID-19. Study information: TCR clusters largely stayed donor specific.

5'RACE with constant-segment primers built TCRalpha and TCRbeta cDNA libraries with UMIs. A single record per CDR3 protein comes from TCRdb applying MiXCR to the 5' RACE reads. The table includes 35,000 to 55,000 distinct CDR3 sequences, 8% to 10% detected once. This clonotype was detected only a few times. This CDR3 comprises 16 residues. Trimming pared 3 bases from V and 5 bases from J, leaving 16 bases between. CDR1 SGHTA and CDR2 FQGTGA come from the germline V gene. The sample comprised PBMCs or a T cell subset sorted from them (not recorded which). The chain has TRBV7-3 and TRBJ2-2; no clear D. The TCR comes from an adult woman who had mild COVID-19 (a few samples of this study predate the infection). Cell type and time point are not known. CDR3 bases: TGTGCCAGCAGCTTCGACGAGTTTGGGGTTACCGGGGAGCTGTTTTTT. This encodes CASSFDEFGVTGELFF.